This T cell receptor (beta chain) emerged from a study of CD8+ T cells in alopecia areata. The study's findings and limits: Scalp samples also contribute reads from the resident alphabeta T cells found in normal skin. Numerous expanded lesional clones remained in scalp and blood during tofacitinib.

The length of the CDR3 is 13 residues. Trimming at V came to 7 bases and at J to 6 bases, leaving 7 bases not matched to a gene. Looked up from germline, CDR1 is SQVTM and CDR2 is ANQGSEA. Sample treatment: oral pan-JAK inhibitor, 5-10 mg twice daily. Peripheral blood and lesional scalp punch biopsies came from alopecia areata patients. As to this clone: Its antigen remains unknown.

After isolation, RNA underwent reverse transcription to generate cDNA as the sequencing template. Sequenced by immunoSEQ multiplex PCR; TCRdb stores in-frame clones only, minus some. The top ten hold over 10% of the sample, which has 150,000 or so clones, about 88% seen once. Sequences were derived from CD8+ T cells sorted from blood, sampled at week 4, from a patient treated with tofacitinib. The chain combines TRBV29-1 with TRBJ1-2; TRBD1 agrees at 11 bases. The sequence was obtained from a human donor with alopecia areata. The DNA for the CDR3 is TGCAGCGCCTTGGGACAGGGGGAGGATGGCTACACCTTC. Its translation: CSALGQGEDGYTF.